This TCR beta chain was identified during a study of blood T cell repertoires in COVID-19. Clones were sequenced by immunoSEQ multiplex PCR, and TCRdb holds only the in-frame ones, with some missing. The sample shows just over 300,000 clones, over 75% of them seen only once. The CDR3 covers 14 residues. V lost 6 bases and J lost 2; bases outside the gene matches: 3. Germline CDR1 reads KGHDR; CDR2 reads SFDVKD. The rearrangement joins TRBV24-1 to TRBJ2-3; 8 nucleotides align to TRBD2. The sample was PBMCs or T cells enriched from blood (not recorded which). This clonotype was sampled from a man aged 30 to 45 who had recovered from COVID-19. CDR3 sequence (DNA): TGTGCCACCAGTTTTAGCGGGATCACAGATACGCAGTATTTT. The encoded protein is CATSFSGITDTQYF.